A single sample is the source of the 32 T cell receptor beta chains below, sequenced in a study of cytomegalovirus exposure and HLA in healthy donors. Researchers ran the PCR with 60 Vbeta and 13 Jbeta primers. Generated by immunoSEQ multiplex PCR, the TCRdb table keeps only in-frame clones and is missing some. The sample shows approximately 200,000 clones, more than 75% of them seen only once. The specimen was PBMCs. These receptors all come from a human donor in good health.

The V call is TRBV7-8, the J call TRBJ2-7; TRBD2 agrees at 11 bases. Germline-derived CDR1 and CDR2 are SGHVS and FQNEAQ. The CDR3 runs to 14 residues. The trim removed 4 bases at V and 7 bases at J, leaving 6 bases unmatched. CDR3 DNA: TGTGCCAGCAGCTCACTAGCGGGAGTAGGTGAGCAGTACTTC. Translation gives CASSSLAGVGEQYF.

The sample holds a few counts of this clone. CDR3 bases: TGCGCCAGCAGCTTGGGAGCCCCTGGGAGGACCCAGTACTTC. Translated: CASSLGAPGRTQYF. J is TRBJ2-5 and V is TRBV5-1, with D maybe TRBD2 (5 bases). The germline CDR1 and CDR2 sequences are SGHRS and YFSETQ. The CDR3 consists of 14 residues. The V and J ends lost 0 bases and 7 bases respectively, with 13 bases between them. The variable domain in full, with the rest retrieved from reference TRBV5-1 and TRBJ2-5, is KAGVTQTPRYLIKTRGQQVTLSCSPISGHRSVSWYQQTPGQGLQFLFEYFSETQRNKGNFPGRFSGRQFSNSRSEMNVSTLELGDSALYLCASSLGAPGRTQYFGPGTRLLVL.

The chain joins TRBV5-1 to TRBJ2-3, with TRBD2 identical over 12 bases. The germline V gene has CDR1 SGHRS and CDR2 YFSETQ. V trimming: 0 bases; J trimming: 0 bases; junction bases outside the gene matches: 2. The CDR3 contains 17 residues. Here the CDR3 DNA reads TGCGCCAGCAGCTTGGAAGGGACTAGCGGGAGCACAGATACGCAGTATTTT. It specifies CASSLEGTSGSTDTQYF. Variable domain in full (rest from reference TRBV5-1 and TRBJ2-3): KAGVTQTPRYLIKTRGQQVTLSCSPISGHRSVSWYQQTPGQGLQFLFEYFSETQRNKGNFPGRFSGRQFSNSRSEMNVSTLELGDSALYLCASSLEGTSGSTDTQYFGPGTRLTVL.

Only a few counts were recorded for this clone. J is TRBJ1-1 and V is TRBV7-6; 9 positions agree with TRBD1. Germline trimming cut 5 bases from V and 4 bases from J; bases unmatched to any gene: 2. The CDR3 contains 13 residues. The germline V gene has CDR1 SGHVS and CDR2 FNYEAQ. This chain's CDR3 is CASSLGQGTEAFF. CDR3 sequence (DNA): TGTGCCAGCAGCCTGGGACAGGGCACTGAAGCTTTCTTT.

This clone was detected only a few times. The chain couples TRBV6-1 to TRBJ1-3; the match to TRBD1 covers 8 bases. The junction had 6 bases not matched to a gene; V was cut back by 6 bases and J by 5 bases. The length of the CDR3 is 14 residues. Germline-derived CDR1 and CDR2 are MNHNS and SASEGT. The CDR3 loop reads CASRPTGGRNTIYF. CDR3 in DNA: TGTGCCAGCAGGCCAACAGGGGGGAGAAACACCATATATTTT.

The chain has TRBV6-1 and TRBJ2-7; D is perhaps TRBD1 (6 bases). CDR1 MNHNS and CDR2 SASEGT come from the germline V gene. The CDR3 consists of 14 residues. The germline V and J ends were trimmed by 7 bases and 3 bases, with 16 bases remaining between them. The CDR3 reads CASKFAGAVYEQYF. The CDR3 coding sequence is TGTGCCAGCAAGTTTGCAGGGGCAGTCTACGAGCAGTACTTC.

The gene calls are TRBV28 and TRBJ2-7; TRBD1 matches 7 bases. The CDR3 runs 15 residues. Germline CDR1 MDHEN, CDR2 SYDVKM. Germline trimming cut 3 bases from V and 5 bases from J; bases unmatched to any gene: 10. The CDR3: CASSFPRDSFHEQYF. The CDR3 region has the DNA TGTGCCAGCAGTTTTCCCCGGGACAGCTTCCACGAGCAGTACTTC.

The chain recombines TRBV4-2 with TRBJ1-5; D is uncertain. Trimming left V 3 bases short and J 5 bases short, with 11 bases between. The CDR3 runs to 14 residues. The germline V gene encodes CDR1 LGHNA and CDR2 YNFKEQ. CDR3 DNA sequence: TGTGCCAGCAGCCACGTTGGGGAGGATCAGCCCCAGCATTTT. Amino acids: CASSHVGEDQPQHF.

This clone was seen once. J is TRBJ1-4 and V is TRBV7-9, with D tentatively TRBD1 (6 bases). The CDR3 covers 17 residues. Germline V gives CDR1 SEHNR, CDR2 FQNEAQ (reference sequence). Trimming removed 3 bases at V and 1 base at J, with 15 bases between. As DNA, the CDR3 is TGTGCCAGCAGCTTCATGCGACGGACAGAAACTAATGAAAAACTGTTTTTT. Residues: CASSFMRRTETNEKLFF.

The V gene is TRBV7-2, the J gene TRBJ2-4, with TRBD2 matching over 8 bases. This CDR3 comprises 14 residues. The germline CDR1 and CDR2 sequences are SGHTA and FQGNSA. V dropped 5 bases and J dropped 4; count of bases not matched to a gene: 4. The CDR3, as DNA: TGTGCCAGCAGCCTCGGGGGGGGTAAAAACATTCAGTACTTC. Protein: CASSLGGGKNIQYF.

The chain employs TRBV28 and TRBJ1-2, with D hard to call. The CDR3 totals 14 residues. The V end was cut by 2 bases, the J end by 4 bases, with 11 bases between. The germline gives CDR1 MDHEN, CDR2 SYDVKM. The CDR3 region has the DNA TGTGCCAGCAGTTTAGGCGGGCCTTTCTATGGCTACACCTTC. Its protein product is CASSLGGPFYGYTF.

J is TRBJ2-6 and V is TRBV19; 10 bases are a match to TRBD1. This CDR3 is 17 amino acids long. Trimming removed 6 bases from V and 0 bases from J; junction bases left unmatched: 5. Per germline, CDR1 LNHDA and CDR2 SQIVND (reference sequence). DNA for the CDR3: TGTGCCAGTAGGACCCGGGACAGGGGCTCTGGGGCCAACGTCCTGACTTTC. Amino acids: CASRTRDRGSGANVLTF.

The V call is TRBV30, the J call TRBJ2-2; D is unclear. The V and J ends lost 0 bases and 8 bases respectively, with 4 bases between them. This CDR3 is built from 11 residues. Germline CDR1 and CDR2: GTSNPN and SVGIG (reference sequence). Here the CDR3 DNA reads TGTGCCTGGAGTGTATCTGGGGAGCTGTTTTTT. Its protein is CAWSVSGELFF.

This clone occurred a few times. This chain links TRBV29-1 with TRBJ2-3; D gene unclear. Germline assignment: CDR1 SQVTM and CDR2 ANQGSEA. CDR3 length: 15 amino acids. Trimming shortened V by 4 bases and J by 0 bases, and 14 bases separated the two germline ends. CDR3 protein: CSVVMAPQSTDTQYF. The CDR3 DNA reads TGCAGCGTTGTAATGGCCCCACAAAGCACAGATACGCAGTATTTT.

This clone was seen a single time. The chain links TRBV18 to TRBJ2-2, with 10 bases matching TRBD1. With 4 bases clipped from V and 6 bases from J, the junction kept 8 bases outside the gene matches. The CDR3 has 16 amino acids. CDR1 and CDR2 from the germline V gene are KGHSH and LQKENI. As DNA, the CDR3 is TGTGCCAGCTCACGGCGTTCTGACAGGGGGCCCGGGGAGCTGTTTTTT. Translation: CASSRRSDRGPGELFF.

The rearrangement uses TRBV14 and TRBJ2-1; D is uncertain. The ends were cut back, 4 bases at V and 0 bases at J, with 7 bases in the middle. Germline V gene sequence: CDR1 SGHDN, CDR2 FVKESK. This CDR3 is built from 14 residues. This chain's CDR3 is CASSLWSSYNEQFF. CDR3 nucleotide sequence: TGTGCCAGCAGCCTTTGGAGCTCCTACAATGAGCAGTTCTTC.

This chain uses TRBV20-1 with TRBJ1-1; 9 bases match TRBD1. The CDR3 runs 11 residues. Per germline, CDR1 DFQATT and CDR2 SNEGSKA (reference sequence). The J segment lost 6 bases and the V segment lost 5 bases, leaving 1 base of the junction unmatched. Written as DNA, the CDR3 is TGCAGTGCTTGGACAGGGGCTGAAGCTTTCTTT. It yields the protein CSAWTGAEAFF.

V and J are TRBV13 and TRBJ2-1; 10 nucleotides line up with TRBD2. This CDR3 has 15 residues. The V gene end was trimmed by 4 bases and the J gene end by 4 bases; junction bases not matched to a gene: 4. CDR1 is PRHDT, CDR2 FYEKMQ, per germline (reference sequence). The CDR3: CASSSIAGGYNEQFF. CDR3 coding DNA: TGTGCCAGCAGCTCGATAGCGGGAGGATACAATGAGCAGTTCTTC.

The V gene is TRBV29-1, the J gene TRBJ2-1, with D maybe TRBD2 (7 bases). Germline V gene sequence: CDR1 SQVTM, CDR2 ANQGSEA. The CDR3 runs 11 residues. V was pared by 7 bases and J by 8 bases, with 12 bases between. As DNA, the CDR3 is TGCAGCGGAGGGGGGGTCGATGAGCAGTTCTTC. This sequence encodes CSGGGVDEQFF.

In DNA, the CDR3 is TGTGCCAGCAGCTTAGCGCAGGGGGCAGACTATGGCTACACCTTC. The encoded protein is CASSLAQGADYGYTF. This chain joins TRBV7-9 and TRBJ1-2, with TRBD1 matching over 8 bases. The V gene end was trimmed by 0 bases and the J gene end by 3 bases; junction bases not matched to a gene: 3. Germline V lookup: CDR1 SEHNR, CDR2 FQNEAQ (reference sequence). This CDR3 has 15 amino acids.

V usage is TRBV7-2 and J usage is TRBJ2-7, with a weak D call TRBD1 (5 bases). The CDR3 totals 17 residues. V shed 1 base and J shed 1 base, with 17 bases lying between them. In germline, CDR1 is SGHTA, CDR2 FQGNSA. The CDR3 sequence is CASSLEGVLGYSYEQYF. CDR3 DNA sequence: TGTGCCAGCAGCTTAGAAGGGGTTCTTGGTTATTCCTACGAGCAGTACTTC.

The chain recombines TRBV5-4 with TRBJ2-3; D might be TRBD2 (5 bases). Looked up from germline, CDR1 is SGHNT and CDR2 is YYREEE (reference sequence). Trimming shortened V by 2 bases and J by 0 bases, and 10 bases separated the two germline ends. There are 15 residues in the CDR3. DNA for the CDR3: TGTGCCAGCAGCTTTGGACTGACTAGCACAGATACGCAGTATTTT. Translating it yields CASSFGLTSTDTQYF.

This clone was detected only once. The CDR3 region is CASSTTGFPTYEQYF. The CDR3 DNA reads as TGTGCCAGCAGTACAACAGGGTTCCCCACCTACGAGCAGTACTTC. This chain uses TRBV6-5 with TRBJ2-7; TRBD1 might be the D (6 bases). Trimming stripped 5 bases from V and 2 bases from J, with 16 bases between. CDR1 and CDR2 (germline): MNHEY, SVGAGI. The CDR3 length is 15 residues.

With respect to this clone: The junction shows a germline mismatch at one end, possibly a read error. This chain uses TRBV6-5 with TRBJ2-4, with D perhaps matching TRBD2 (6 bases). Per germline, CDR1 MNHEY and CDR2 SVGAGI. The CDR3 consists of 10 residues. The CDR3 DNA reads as TGTGCCAGCAGTTACACCGGGACTTCATTC. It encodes CASSYTGTSF.

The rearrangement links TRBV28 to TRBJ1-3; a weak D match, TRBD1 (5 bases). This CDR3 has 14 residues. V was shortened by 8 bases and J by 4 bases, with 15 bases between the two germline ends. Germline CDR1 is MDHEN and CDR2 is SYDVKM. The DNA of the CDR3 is TGTGCCAGCGCCGGCGGGGGGGAAGGAAACACCATATATTTT. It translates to CASAGGGEGNTIYF.

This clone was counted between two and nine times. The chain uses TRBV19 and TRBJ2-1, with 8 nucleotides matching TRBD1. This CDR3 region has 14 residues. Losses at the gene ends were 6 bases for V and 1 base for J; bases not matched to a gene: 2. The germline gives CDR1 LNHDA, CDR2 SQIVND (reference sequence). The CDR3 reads CASRRTGSYNEQFF. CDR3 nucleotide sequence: TGTGCCAGTAGGAGGACAGGGTCCTACAATGAGCAGTTCTTC.

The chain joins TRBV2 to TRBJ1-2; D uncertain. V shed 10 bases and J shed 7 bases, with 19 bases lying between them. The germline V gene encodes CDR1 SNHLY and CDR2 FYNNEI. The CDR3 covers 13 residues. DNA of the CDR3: TGTGCCACTAAAGTGGCGGGGTCCGGTGGCTACACCTTC. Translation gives CATKVAGSGGYTF.

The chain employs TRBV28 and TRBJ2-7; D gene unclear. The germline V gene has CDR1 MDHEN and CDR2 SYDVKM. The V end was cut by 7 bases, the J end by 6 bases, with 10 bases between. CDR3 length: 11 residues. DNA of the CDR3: TGTGCCAGCACGAGACGGGTCGAGCAGTACTTC. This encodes CASTRRVEQYF.

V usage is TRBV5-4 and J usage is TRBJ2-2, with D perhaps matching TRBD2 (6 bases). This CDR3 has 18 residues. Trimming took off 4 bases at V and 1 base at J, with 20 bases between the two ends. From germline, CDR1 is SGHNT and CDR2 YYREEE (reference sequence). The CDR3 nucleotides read TGTGCCAGCAGCCGGAACCGGGACTCAGCCTGGAACACCGGGGAGCTGTTTTTT. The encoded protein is CASSRNRDSAWNTGELFF.

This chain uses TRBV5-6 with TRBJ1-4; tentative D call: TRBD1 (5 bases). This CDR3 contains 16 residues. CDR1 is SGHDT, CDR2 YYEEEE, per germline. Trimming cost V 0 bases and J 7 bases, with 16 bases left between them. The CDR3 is CASSLGGVQGSEKLFF. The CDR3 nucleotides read TGTGCCAGCAGCTTGGGCGGGGTCCAGGGATCTGAAAAACTGTTTTTT.

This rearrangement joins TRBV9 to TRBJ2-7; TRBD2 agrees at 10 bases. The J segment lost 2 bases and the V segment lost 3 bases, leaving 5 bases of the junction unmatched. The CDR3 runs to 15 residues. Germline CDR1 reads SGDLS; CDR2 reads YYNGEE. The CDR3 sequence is CASSAQREGPYEQYF. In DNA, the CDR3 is TGTGCCAGCAGCGCCCAGCGGGAGGGCCCCTACGAGCAGTACTTC. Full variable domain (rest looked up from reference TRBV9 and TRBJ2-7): DSGVTQTPKHLITATGQRVTLRCSPRSGDLSVYWYQQSLDQGLQFLIQYYNGEERAKGNILERFSAQQFPDLHSELNLSSLELGDSALYFCASSAQREGPYEQYFGPGTRLTVT.

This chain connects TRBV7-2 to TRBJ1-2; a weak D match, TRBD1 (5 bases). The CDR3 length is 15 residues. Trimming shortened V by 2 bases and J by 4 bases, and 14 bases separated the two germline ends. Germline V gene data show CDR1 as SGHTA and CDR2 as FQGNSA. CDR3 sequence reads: CASSLLGTGGYGYTF. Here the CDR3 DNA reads TGTGCCAGCAGCTTATTAGGGACGGGAGGCTATGGCTACACCTTC.